Detailed here is one T cell receptor (beta chain). V gave up 5 bases and J gave up 4 bases; unmatched junction bases: 8. Germline CDR1 SGHTA, CDR2 FQGNSA. The CDR3 loop spans 15 amino acids. The sample originates from a study of blood T cell repertoires in COVID-19. Data came from immunoSEQ multiplex PCR; TCRdb stores just in-frame clones and leaves some out. In the table there are about 89,000 clones, over 60% of which are singletons. The chain links TRBV7-2 to TRBJ1-5; 7 nucleotides agree with TRBD1. The TCR sequence derives from a human donor in a cohort sampled during active COVID-19. The material sequenced was peripheral blood. CDR3 sequence: CASSSTGVVNQPQHF. CDR3 DNA: TGTGCCAGCAGCAGTACAGGGGTGGTTAATCAGCCCCAGCATTTT.